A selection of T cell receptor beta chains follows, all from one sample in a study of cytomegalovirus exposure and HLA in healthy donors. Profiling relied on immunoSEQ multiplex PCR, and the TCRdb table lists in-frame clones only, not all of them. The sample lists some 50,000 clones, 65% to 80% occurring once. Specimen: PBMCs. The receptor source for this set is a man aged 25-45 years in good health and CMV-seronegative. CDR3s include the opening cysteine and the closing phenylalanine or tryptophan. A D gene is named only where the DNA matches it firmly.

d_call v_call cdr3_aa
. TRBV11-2 CASSLDPVYEQYF
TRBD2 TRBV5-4 CASSWGGTSGYEQYF
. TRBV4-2 CASSQDVGREQYF
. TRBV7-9 CASFRGRGGGDEQFF
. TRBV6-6 CASSYPLF
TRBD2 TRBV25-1 CASSEGGSSYEQYF
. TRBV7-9 CASSPFSGSYEQYF
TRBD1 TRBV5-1 CASSGQGGSEAFF
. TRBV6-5 CASSYSTGNNYGYTF
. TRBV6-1 CASSEAGGGYQETQYF
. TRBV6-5 CASSPQGQGSYEQYF
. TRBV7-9 CASSFASLHEQYF
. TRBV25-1 CASSEGLGPRETQYF
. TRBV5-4 CASSSPGTSLYEQYF
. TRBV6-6 CASGGGGGAYNEQFF
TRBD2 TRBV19 CASSIWSGLAGSNEQFF
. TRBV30 CAWRLGVGGYTF
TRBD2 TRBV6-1 CASSEEGGSAGELFF
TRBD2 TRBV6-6 CASSPGTSGSLYGFF
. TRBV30 CAWSATGFEDFF
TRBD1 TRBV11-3 CARQSDRDSNQPQHF
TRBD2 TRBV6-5 CASSSRTSGRFEQYF
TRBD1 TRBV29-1 CSVTTGGPYSNQPQHF
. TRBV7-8 CASRTPNQETQYF
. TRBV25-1 CASRQTGTTGNEQYF
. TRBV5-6 CASSLQGLRAYGYTF
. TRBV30 CAWNVGQREAFF
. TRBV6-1 CASSALGGTNTGELFF
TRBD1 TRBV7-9 CASSQGTDSTDTQYF
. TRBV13 CASSLGVIEASF
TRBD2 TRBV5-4 CASSTAGGIPYNEQFF
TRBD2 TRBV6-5 CASSYMVAGAGELFF
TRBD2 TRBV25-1 CASSGDSGRAYKKYF
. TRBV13 CASSLLEGDNTEAFF
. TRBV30 CAWRDSNYGYTF
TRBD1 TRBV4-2 CASSGQGRNEKLFF
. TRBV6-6 CASGSSYNEQFF
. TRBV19 CASSLRPGNTEAFF
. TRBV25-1 CASSEWGRGNTIYF
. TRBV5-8 CASSSPWGRAVGDTQYF
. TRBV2 CASSLQGLRTGELFF
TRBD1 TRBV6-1 CASSRDRGGKKLFF
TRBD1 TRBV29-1 CSVERLSGGDGTQYF
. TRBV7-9 CASSLGGGGNTEAFF
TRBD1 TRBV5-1 CASSLNDRVGGYTF
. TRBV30 CAWSGEPSGNTIYF
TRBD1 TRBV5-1 CASVPTGSGETQYF
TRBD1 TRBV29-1 CSGIQGYGTEAFF
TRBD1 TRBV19 CASSIPRGRDQETQYF
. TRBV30 CAWSVTGTAEKLFF
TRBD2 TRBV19 CASSIAGGPASEQYF
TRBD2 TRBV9 CASSAARGLAANEQFF
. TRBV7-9 CASSLTGGCFF
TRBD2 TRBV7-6 CASSLELRLAGGLPYEQYF
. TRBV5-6 CASSGRLSNQPQHF
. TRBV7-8 CASSFLEFNSGNTIYF
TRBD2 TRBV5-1 CASSFRTSGVTDTQYF
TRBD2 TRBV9 CASSVGPSGSSFF